This T cell receptor (beta chain) stems from a study of low-dose radiotherapy and immunotherapy resistance in tumors. Described time point: before trial treatment. Covering alpha and beta chains, TRAV- and TRBV-specific primers were used for the first-strand cDNA. TCRs were amplified for around 21 PCR cycles with a constant-region primer and V-primer adapter. TCRdb re-analysed the reads in MiXCR, keeping a single row per CDR3 protein. Among 85,000 to 100,000 distinct CDR3 sequences listed, 9.4% were seen once. This clonotype was detected ten times or more. From germline, CDR1 is SGHRS and CDR2 YFSETQ. J lost 3 bases, V lost 4 bases, and 7 bases had no gene match. This CDR3 comprises 14 residues.

This chain links TRBV5-1 with TRBJ2-7, with TRBD1 matching over 7 bases. The origin of this receptor is a male donor with prostate cancer. The input for sequencing was PBMCs, taken before treatment. CDR3 bases: TGCGCCAGCAGCCTGGGGACAGCCCACTACGAGCAGTACTTC. It yields the protein CASSLGTAHYEQYF.